These 30 T cell receptor beta chains originate from one sample sequenced in a study of shared clonotypes between healthy human individuals. The table came from immunoSEQ multiplex PCR; TCRdb's copy has only in-frame clones and leaves some out. The sample holds under 200,000 clones; 85% to 95% are singletons and the top ten take around 0.072%. The sequencing sample was made of naive CD4+ T cells sorted from blood. Documented subset: CD45RA+ positively selected. The origin of the receptors is a woman younger than 45 in good health.

The V gene is TRBV28, the J gene TRBJ2-7; D gene unclear. In germline, CDR1 is MDHEN, CDR2 SYDVKM. This CDR3 comprises 15 residues. V lost 4 bases and J 2 bases, leaving 15 bases between the germline ends. The CDR3 reads CASSSPARATYEQYF. DNA of the CDR3: TGTGCCAGCAGTTCCCCTGCTCGGGCTACCTACGAGCAGTACTTC.

This rearrangement joins TRBV5-5 to TRBJ2-7; possible D gene TRBD1, 6 bases. This CDR3 contains 15 residues. The V end was cut by 2 bases, the J end by 1 base, with 13 bases between. Looked up from germline, CDR1 is SGHKS and CDR2 is YYEKEE (reference sequence). CDR3 coding DNA: TGTGCCAGCAGCTTAACAGGGTATGGGTCCTACGAGCAGTACTTC. Protein sequence: CASSLTGYGSYEQYF.

J is TRBJ2-5 and V is TRBV25-1; TRBD2 agrees at 13 bases. The CDR3 has 18 amino acids. The V gene's germline CDR1 is MGHDK and CDR2 SYGVNS. V trimming: 1 base; J trimming: 5 bases; junction bases outside the gene matches: 10. The CDR3 nucleotides are TGTGCCAGCAGTGAATTGCATCCGGGACTAGCGGGACGGGAGACCCAGTACTTC. Protein: CASSELHPGLAGRETQYF. Using reference TRBV25-1 and TRBJ2-5 for the parts outside the CDR3, the full variable domain is EADIYQTPRYLVIGTGKKITLECSQTMGHDKMYWYQQDPGMELHLIHYSYGVNSTEKGDLSSESTVSRIRTEHFPLTLESARPSHTSQYLCASSELHPGLAGRETQYFGPGTRLLVL.

The chain combines TRBV18 with TRBJ2-4, with 7 bases aligning to TRBD2. The CDR3 runs to 16 residues. CDR1 and CDR2 (germline): KGHSH, LQKENI. V shed 2 bases and J 3 bases; nucleotides not matched to a gene: 7. Written as DNA, the CDR3 is TGTGCCAGCTCACCAACTCGAGCGGGAAACAAAAACATTCAGTACTTC. Amino acids: CASSPTRAGNKNIQYF. The variable domain in full, completed from reference TRBV18 and TRBJ2-4, reads NAGVMQNPRHLVRRRGQEARLRCSPMKGHSHVYWYRQLPEEGLKFMVYLQKENIIDESGMPKERFSAEFPKEGPSILRIQQVVRGDSAAYFCASSPTRAGNKNIQYFGAGTRLSVL.

This clone was detected only once. J is TRBJ2-7 and V is TRBV29-1; tentatively, D is TRBD1 (6 bases). CDR3 size: 14 residues. Trimming stripped 4 bases from V and 5 bases from J, with 18 bases between. Germline V gives CDR1 SQVTM, CDR2 ANQGSEA. CDR3 coding DNA: TGCAGCGTTGGGGGGCAGGGCGAAATAGACGAGCAGTACTTC. Encoded protein: CSVGGQGEIDEQYF.

The DNA of the CDR3 is TGTGCCAGCAGCCCGGGGGTTGGGCGGGATGGTGAGCAGTTCTTC. Translation gives CASSPGVGRDGEQFF. The rearrangement joins TRBV11-3 to TRBJ2-1; D is perhaps TRBD2 (6 bases). V was shortened by 5 bases and J by 9 bases, with 20 bases between the two germline ends. CDR1 SGHNT and CDR2 YENEEA come from the germline V gene. CDR3 size: 15 residues.

The chain is built from TRBV19 and TRBJ1-5; TRBD1 aligns across 10 bases. Germline V gene lookup returns CDR1 LNHDA and CDR2 SQIVND (reference sequence). V gave up 4 bases and J gave up 3 bases; unmatched junction bases: 9. The CDR3 spans 17 residues. The DNA for the CDR3 is TGTGCCAGTAGTACGGACAGGGGGACCCCACACAATCAGCCCCAGCATTTT. Translating it yields CASSTDRGTPHNQPQHF.

The chain links TRBV10-2 to TRBJ2-4; a weak D match, TRBD2 (5 bases). CDR1 and CDR2 from the germline V gene are WSHSY and SAAADI. Trimming stripped 6 bases from V and 8 bases from J, with 17 bases between. The CDR3 loop spans 14 amino acids. The CDR3: CASRDGNVRDIQYF. For the CDR3, the DNA is TGCGCCAGCAGGGACGGGAATGTGCGGGACATTCAGTACTTC.

This chain connects TRBV7-3 to TRBJ2-1, with 8 bases aligning to TRBD2. CDR1 is SGHTA and CDR2 is FQGTGA in the germline V gene. V shed 5 bases and J 1 base; nucleotides not matched to a gene: 1. This CDR3 region has 14 residues. The CDR3 region has the DNA TGTGCCAGCAGCATAGCGGGATCCTACAATGAGCAGTTCTTC. Translated: CASSIAGSYNEQFF.

V gene TRBV27 combines with J gene TRBJ2-7; unclear D gene. The V gene lost 3 bases and the J gene lost 4 bases, with 13 bases spanning the gap. Germline CDR1 MNHEY, CDR2 SMNVEV (reference sequence). The CDR3 spans 14 residues. The CDR3 nucleotides read TGTGCCAGCAGTTTTGCCCCGGATTCATACGAGCAGTACTTC. Amino acid sequence: CASSFAPDSYEQYF.

This clone showed up just once. The rearrangement joins TRBV28 to TRBJ2-5, with D unresolved. The end of the DNA aligns better with TRBJ2-7, so the J call may be wrong. The CDR3 loop spans 13 amino acids. CDR1 is MDHEN, CDR2 SYDVKM, per germline. In DNA form, the CDR3 reads TGTGCCAGCAGTCCCGGGCCGCAATACGAGCAGTACTTC. Protein sequence: CASSPGPQYEQYF.

The rearrangement links TRBV19 to TRBJ2-6, with 8 nucleotides matching TRBD1. The CDR3 sequence is 14 residues long. Germline V gene lookup returns CDR1 LNHDA and CDR2 SQIVND (reference sequence). V was pared by 10 bases and J by 2 bases, with 4 bases of the junction left unmatched. The CDR3 loop is CATSQGAGANVLTF. The CDR3 DNA follows: TGTGCCACATCACAGGGGGCTGGGGCCAACGTCCTGACTTTC.

V is TRBV30 and J is TRBJ1-5, with a weak D call TRBD1 (5 bases). This CDR3 is built from 13 residues. Trimming left V 1 base short and J 4 bases short, with 8 bases between. CDR1 is GTSNPN and CDR2 is SVGIG in the germline V gene (reference sequence). Written as DNA, the CDR3 is TGTGCCTGGAGTGCGCAGGGTAATCAGCCCCAGCATTTT. This sequence encodes CAWSAQGNQPQHF. Complete variable domain (other parts from reference TRBV30 and TRBJ1-5): SQTIHQWPATLVQPVGSPLSLECTVEGTSNPNLYWYRQAAGRGLQLLFYSVGIGQISSEVPQNLSASRPQDRQFILSSKKLLLSDSGFYLCAWSAQGNQPQHFGDGTRLSIL.

This rearrangement joins TRBV10-3 to TRBJ2-7; 9 bases line up with TRBD2. Germline loops: CDR1 ENHRY, CDR2 SYGVKD. After removal of 3 bases from V and 1 base from J, the junction contained 4 bases not matched to a gene. This CDR3 spans 15 amino acids. CDR3: CAISDSGRGSYEQYF. DNA of the CDR3: TGTGCCATCAGTGATAGCGGGAGAGGATCCTACGAGCAGTACTTC.

This chain connects TRBV6-1 to TRBJ2-2; D gene uncertain. This CDR3 is built from 14 residues. V lost 6 bases to trimming and J lost 1 base, with 9 bases between them. Germline loops: CDR1 MNHNS, CDR2 SASEGT. In DNA form, the CDR3 reads TGTGCCAGCAGCCTCACCAAGAACACCGGGGAGCTGTTTTTT. Residues: CASSLTKNTGELFF.

The rearrangement joins TRBV6-6 to TRBJ2-5, with a possible D match to TRBD2 (7 bases). The V gene lost 6 bases and the J gene lost 5 bases, with 19 bases spanning the gap. From germline, CDR1 is MNHNY and CDR2 SVGAGI (reference sequence). This CDR3 has 15 residues. Here the CDR3 DNA reads TGTGCCAGCAGAGAGGGGGGGAATTCTCGGGAGACCCAGTACTTC. Its translation is CASREGGNSRETQYF.

The chain uses TRBV27 and TRBJ2-7; TRBD2 matches 8 bases. The V gene's germline CDR1 is MNHEY and CDR2 SMNVEV (reference sequence). Losses at the gene ends were 4 bases for V and 3 bases for J; bases not matched to a gene: 11. The CDR3 loop spans 16 amino acids. The CDR3 region has the DNA TGTGCCAGCAGTTCCGCAGGAGCGGGGGATTACTACGAGCAGTACTTC. This encodes CASSSAGAGDYYEQYF.

Here the CDR3 reads CASSLLDLAYEQYF. CDR3 DNA sequence: TGTGCCAGCAGCTTACTAGACCTCGCCTACGAGCAGTACTTC. The J gene is TRBJ2-5, the V gene TRBV7-8, with unresolved D. With the DNA end fitting TRBJ2-7 better, the J assignment may be wrong. CDR1 SGHVS and CDR2 FQNEAQ come from the germline V gene. The CDR3 spans 14 residues.

This clone was seen only once. V usage is TRBV6-1 and J usage is TRBJ1-5; the D gene is possibly TRBD1 (6 bases). Trimming removed 4 bases at V and 3 bases at J, with 13 bases between. CDR1 and CDR2 from the germline V gene are MNHNS and SASEGT. The CDR3 has 15 amino acids. CDR3 in DNA: TGTGCCAGCAGTGTTGTGACAGGATTCAATCAGCCCCAGCATTTT. Translating it yields CASSVVTGFNQPQHF.

The rearrangement links TRBV6-1 to TRBJ2-7; 10 bases line up with TRBD1. In germline, CDR1 is MNHNS, CDR2 SASEGT. The trim removed 6 bases at V and 3 bases at J, leaving 8 bases unmatched. This CDR3 spans 15 amino acids. The chain's CDR3 is CASSASGTGDYEQYF. CDR3 sequence (DNA): TGTGCCAGCAGCGCCTCCGGGACAGGGGACTACGAGCAGTACTTC.

V is TRBV2 and J is TRBJ1-5; 11 bases align to TRBD1. Germline trimming cut 6 bases from V and 6 bases from J; bases unmatched to any gene: 7. This CDR3 has 15 residues. The germline V gene has CDR1 SNHLY and CDR2 FYNNEI. The CDR3 loop is CASRYGQGATQPQHF. In DNA form, the CDR3 reads TGTGCCAGCAGGTACGGACAGGGGGCGACTCAGCCCCAGCATTTT.

The V gene is TRBV7-9, the J gene TRBJ2-5; TRBD2 aligns across 8 bases. The J call is in doubt because the DNA end fits TRBJ2-7 better. This CDR3 is 16 amino acids long. The germline V gene encodes CDR1 SEHNR and CDR2 FQNEAQ (reference sequence). Written as DNA, the CDR3 is TGTGCCAGCAGTTTACCATCCGGGACTAGAGTCCACGAGCAGTACTTC. This encodes CASSLPSGTRVHEQYF.

CDR3 amino acids: CASSLTQGTYEQYF. The CDR3 bases are TGTGCCAGCTCACTAACCCAGGGGACCTACGAGCAGTACTTC. The chain carries TRBV18 and TRBJ2-5, with a possible D match to TRBD1 (6 bases). The end of the DNA fits TRBJ2-7 better, so the J call may be wrong. This CDR3 is built from 14 residues. Per germline, CDR1 KGHSH and CDR2 LQKENI.

J is TRBJ2-3 and V is TRBV9; D may be TRBD2 (5 bases). V was cut by 3 bases and J by 5 bases, with 22 bases left in between. The CDR3 runs to 17 residues. CDR1 is SGDLS and CDR2 is YYNGEE in the germline V gene. The CDR3 sequence is CASSEESLGTGRDTQYF. CDR3 nucleotides: TGTGCCAGCAGCGAAGAATCCCTAGGAACGGGAAGAGATACGCAGTATTTT.

The V gene is TRBV6-6, the J gene TRBJ2-7; 9 positions match TRBD1. Germline V lookup: CDR1 MNHNY, CDR2 SVGAGI (reference sequence). Trimming cost V 2 bases and J 3 bases; bases outside gene matches: 2. The length of the CDR3 is 14 residues. The CDR3 region is CASSYAGQGYEQYF. The CDR3 DNA follows: TGTGCCAGCAGTTACGCGGGACAGGGCTACGAGCAGTACTTC.

In this sample, this clone turned up once. The genes are TRBV9 and TRBJ2-2; 9 bases are shared with TRBD1. The CDR3 covers 15 residues. Germline loops: CDR1 SGDLS, CDR2 YYNGEE. The V segment lost 2 bases and the J segment 4 bases; nucleotides outside the gene matches: 3. CDR3 sequence: CASSVGTGTTGELFF. The CDR3 region has the DNA TGTGCCAGCAGCGTGGGGACAGGGACCACCGGGGAGCTGTTTTTT.

V usage is TRBV13 and J usage is TRBJ2-7; D is uncertain. V lost 1 base and J 0 bases, leaving 10 bases between the germline ends. CDR3 size: 15 residues. Germline CDR1 reads PRHDT; CDR2 reads FYEKMQ (reference sequence). The CDR3 protein is CASSLAWTDSYEQYF. For the CDR3, the DNA is TGTGCCAGCAGCTTAGCCTGGACGGACTCCTACGAGCAGTACTTC. Combining the CDR3 with reference TRBV13 and TRBJ2-7 gives the whole variable domain AAGVIQSPRHLIKEKRETATLKCYPIPRHDTVYWYQQGPGQDPQFLISFYEKMQSDKGSIPDRFSAQQFSDYHSELNMSSLELGDSALYFCASSLAWTDSYEQYFGPGTRLTVT.

Details on this clone: Other DNA sequences in this sample translate to the same CDR3. This sequence joins TRBV6-5 and TRBJ2-7, with unresolved D. The V end lost 0 bases, the J end lost 1 base, and 7 bases lay between the germline ends. Germline V lookup: CDR1 MNHEY, CDR2 SVGAGI. The CDR3 totals 14 residues. The CDR3 here is CASSYSGGSYEQYF. CDR3 sequence (DNA): TGTGCCAGCAGTTACTCGGGTGGGTCCTACGAGCAGTACTTC.

The rearrangement uses TRBV27 and TRBJ1-4, with TRBD1 as a possible D gene (5 bases). CDR1 is MNHEY and CDR2 is SMNVEV in the germline V gene (reference sequence). The V and J ends lost 6 bases and 4 bases respectively, with 18 bases between them. CDR3 length equals 16 residues. The CDR3 coding sequence is TGTGCCAGCAGGCGCATTCCCCAGGGCTATAATGAAAAACTGTTTTTT. It codes for CASRRIPQGYNEKLFF.

The gene calls are TRBV7-2 and TRBJ2-5, with TRBD2 matching over 10 bases. The CDR3 has 17 residues. J lost 2 bases, V lost 5 bases, and 11 bases had no gene match. Germline V gene lookup returns CDR1 SGHTA and CDR2 FQGNSA. The CDR3 spells CASSKGLARLTQETQYF. The CDR3 DNA reads as TGTGCCAGCAGCAAGGGACTAGCGCGACTAACACAAGAGACCCAGTACTTC.